This T cell receptor (beta chain) was sequenced during a study of shared clonotypes between healthy human individuals. The study, taken as a whole, reports: Tissue TCR repertoires likely differ from these blood-only repertoires. As a rule, naive subsets had a larger estimated richness than memory subsets. Expectations were that clonotype sharing among donors would be affected by sequencing depth. Among a handful of donors, approximately 5% of naive CD4 clonotypes were found in common.

V lost 5 bases, J lost 1 base, and 8 bases stayed unmatched. Germline values: CDR1 SEHNR, CDR2 FQNEAQ (reference sequence). The CDR3 is made up of 16 amino acids. Naive-designated CD8 cells lacked CD45RO, were positively enriched for CCR7, and omitted terminally differentiated effector memory CD45RA+ cells. On this clone itself: What it binds is not known.

Some clones are missing from TCRdb's copy, which holds only in-frame ones; the method was immunoSEQ multiplex PCR. The data hold about 2,200,000 clones, with 85% to 95% observed a single time. The TCR originated in a man between 18 and 35 years old in good health. Some clones in this sample may be carry-over from other donors' samples. The rearrangement uses TRBV7-9 and TRBJ2-7; 10 bases are shared with TRBD2. The sequencing sample was made of naive CD8+ T cells from PBMCs. The CDR3 DNA is TGTGCCAGCAGCCCCACGACTAGCGGGCGATCCTACGAGCAGTACTTC. It yields the protein CASSPTTSGRSYEQYF.